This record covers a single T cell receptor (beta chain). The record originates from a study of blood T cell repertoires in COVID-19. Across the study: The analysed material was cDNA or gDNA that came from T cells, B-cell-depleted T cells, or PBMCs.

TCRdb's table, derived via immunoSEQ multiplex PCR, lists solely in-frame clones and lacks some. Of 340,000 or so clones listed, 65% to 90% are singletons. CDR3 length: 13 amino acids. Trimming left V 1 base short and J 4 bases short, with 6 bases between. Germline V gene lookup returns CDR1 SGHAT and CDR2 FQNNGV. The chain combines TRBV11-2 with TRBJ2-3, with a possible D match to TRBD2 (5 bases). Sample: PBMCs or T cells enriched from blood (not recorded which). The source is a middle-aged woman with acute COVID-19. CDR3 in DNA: TGTGCCAGCAGCTTAGGGCGGGCAGATACGCAGTATTTT. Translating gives CASSLGRADTQYF.